This TCR beta chain was documented in a study of regulatory T cells in long-lasting Graves disease (dated by TCRdb to about 2021). Regarding the study in general: Patients with newly diagnosed Graves' disease had been on antithyroid drugs for under 3 months. Patients with persistent Graves' disease were compared with patients with newly diagnosed Graves' disease using TCR sequencing and RNA sequencing of peripheral blood. The study was conducted in China and was registered as a clinical trial. A total of roughly 35 samples underwent TCR sequencing: around 13 from persistent and about 20 from newly diagnosed Graves' disease patients. The research as a whole found: Peripheral blood alone was examined, since thyroid tissue, which constituted the primary lesion, could not be accessed. Lower TCR Shannon entropy and fewer highly expanded clones were observed in persistent Graves' disease patients than in newly diagnosed patients, which suggested clonal expansion. Sequencing and analysis were restricted to the TCR beta chain. Persistent disease showed preferential use of TRBV28, TRBJ1-2 and TRBJ2-5, whereas newly diagnosed disease favored TRBV20-1 and TRBJ2-1. A larger number of public clonotypes was shared among persistent patients (more than 2,500) than among newly diagnosed patients (roughly 930). The authors acknowledged the small sample size as a limitation that may reduce accuracy.

The time point label corresponds to: newly diagnosed GD, antithyroid drugs for less than 3 months. RNA was extracted from PBMCs in TRIzol for both TCR sequencing and RNA sequencing. Graves' disease was diagnosed according to American Thyroid Association guidelines. Patients for the study were recruited at an endocrinology department in Xi'an, China. Each patient gave about 8.1 milliliters of peripheral blood, collected in an EDTA anticoagulant tube. Ficoll Paque Plus density gradient separation was used to isolate PBMCs, and no additional T cell sorting was done. RNA quality was checked with an Agilent 2100 Bioanalyzer and agarose gel, and concentration with a NanoDrop 2000. This clonotype was seen ten or more times. The clone's antigen remains unknown. The input lacks base qualities; no much larger clone sits a single base away. Receptor amplification or capture employed multiplex PCR. The data were produced on an Illumina HiSeq 4000. TCR beta libraries were built with iRepertoire HTBI primers and Arm-PCR amplification of CDR3 regions. PCR products were gel purified before sequencing. In the paper's pipeline: Gene usage analysis of CDR3 amino acid clonotypes relied on the roughly 64 TRBV and 13 to 15 TRBJ segments identified across samples. COPE and FqMerger were used to merge filtered high-quality paired reads into contigs. Contigs were aligned with BLAST to IMGT TRBV, TRBD and TRBJ reference genes, and CDR3 was defined per IMGT. Clonotypes above 0.1% frequency were classified as highly expanded clones. Shannon entropy was used to measure repertoire diversity, and the Gini coefficient was used to measure V-J evenness. A clonotype was considered public if more than one individual shared it. TCRdb ran its own pipeline on the public reads, namely fastp trimming at Q25 and MiXCR clone calling, and kept in-frame beta chains. When rows share a CDR3 protein, they turn into one entry using the most common DNA and genes. It is TCRdb's table, rather than the study itself, that gives the V and J calls and clone size. This sample comprises about 540,000 distinct CDR3 sequences, approximately 13% of them detected only once. The ten biggest clones cover roughly a tenth of the sample.

Including the terminal cysteine and phenylalanine, the CDR3 comprises 15 residues. The entry retains the CDR3 DNA only, 45 bases that are in frame from base 1. In the germline V gene, CDR1 corresponds to SGHRS and CDR2 to YFSETQ. The junction shows trimming of 3 bases on V and 6 bases on J, and the gene matches do not reach 10 bases of it. These data are also associated with another study on T cells in Graves' hyperthyroidism and ophthalmopathy. According to the second study: A patient counted as having stable Graves' hyperthyroidism if no progression to ophthalmopathy occurred over 18 months of follow-up. Hyperthyroidism patients were newly diagnosed, with disease duration under 2 months, and aged 18 to 65 years. Patients with uncontrolled infections, other autoimmune diseases, pregnancy or lactation were excluded. Diagnoses relied on clinical symptoms, serum thyroxine and TRAb, thyroid ultrasound and orbital computed tomography. For the first round of RT-PCR on the TCR CDR3, the HTBI primer set was used together with the Qiagen OneStep RT-PCR kit. Most expanded thyroid clonotypes (frequency above 0.001) were also detected in blood, a finding suggesting that blood repertoires may reflect thyroid immune responses. Ophthalmopathy was separated from stable hyperthyroidism by a 13 V-J signature model, with roughly 88% sensitivity and 81% to 82% specificity obtained in cross-validation and 80%/75% obtained in testing. In validation, the model predicted progression to ophthalmopathy with 55% to 71% sensitivity and around 72% specificity, a median of about 6 months before onset. TCR V-J signatures able to tell the groups apart were searched for in a discovery cohort of 90 to 100 patients, of whom 43 had Graves' ophthalmopathy and around 58 had stable Graves' hyperthyroidism. An independent validation cohort of fewer than 20 hyperthyroidism patients and 17 patients who later progressed to ophthalmopathy tested prospective prediction of ophthalmopathy. For training and testing, the 100 patients in the discovery cohort were randomly divided in a 7:3 ratio. In six Graves' hyperthyroidism patients, the study also compared T-cell repertoires from thyroid tissue with T-cell repertoires from blood. Once sampling was done, hyperthyroidism patients were given methimazole at a starting dose of 30 mg daily, whereas ophthalmopathy patients were given high-dose intravenous methylprednisolone. A second multiplex PCR round built the libraries, followed by size selection and purification. The libraries were sequenced on an Illumina HiSeq2000 using paired-end 100 bp reads. SOAPnuke was used to process the raw data, with reads discarded if the reads contained adapters or uncalled bases, had a mean Phred below 15, or lacked an exact constant-primer or identifier match. COPE v1.2.5 was used to merge high-quality paired reads, and clonotypes were defined as unique nucleotide sequences. MiTCR v1.1 was used to align clonotypes to the IMGT TRBV, TRBD and TRBJ reference segments. Only V-J combinations with frequency above 0.0001, covering about 99% of repertoires, were analysed. A TCS score was defined as the ratio between F50 (clonal expansion) and ExV (chaos), using BLOSUM62-based TCRdist between CDR3 peptides within each V-J. Welch's t-statistics and random forest reduced 500 to 550 V-J features to 13, which were used in a naive Bayes classifier (R e1071). Sample size was not statistically predetermined, and investigators were not blinded to group allocation. According to the paper, TCR Vbeta CDR3 sequencing was carried out on 135 peripheral blood samples, which came from approximately 43 ophthalmopathy, around 74 hyperthyroidism and roughly 17 progressor patients.

The source is a young man with Graves disease. Donor details come from another sample of the same person, matched by shared clones. Sequencing was performed on peripheral blood mononuclear cells (PBMCs), taken at new diagnosis, from a patient treated with antithyroid drugs. Here the chain combines TRBV5-1 and TRBJ1-1; TRBD1 agrees with 8 junctional bases. The CDR3 amino acid sequence is: CASSWGTGAGPEAFF. At the DNA level, the sequence is TGCGCCAGCAGCTGGGGGACAGGAGCGGGGCCTGAAGCTTTCTTT.